The 16 T cell receptor beta chains listed next were all sequenced from one sample in a study of blood T cell repertoires in COVID-19. Clones were sequenced by immunoSEQ multiplex PCR, and TCRdb holds only the in-frame ones, with some missing. The sample lists 200,000 to 250,000 clones, 80% occurring once. The source material was peripheral blood. Source of these receptors: a human donor in a cohort sampled during active COVID-19.

The chain has TRBV4-2 and TRBJ1-3, with 8 bases that match TRBD1. Unmatched junction bases numbered 4, after V lost 0 bases and J lost 3 bases. The CDR3 runs 16 residues. Germline assignment: CDR1 LGHNA and CDR2 YNFKEQ. CDR3 sequence reads: CASSQDPGGNGNTIYF. Written as DNA, the CDR3 is TGTGCCAGCAGCCAAGATCCAGGGGGCAATGGAAACACCATATATTTT.

The CDR3 DNA follows: TGTGCCAGTAAAGCAAACAGGGGGACAAATGAAAAACTGTTTTTT. Translating it yields CASKANRGTNEKLFF. This chain connects TRBV19 to TRBJ1-4, with 8 bases that match TRBD1. Germline CDR1 LNHDA, CDR2 SQIVND (reference sequence). Unmatched junction bases numbered 9, after V lost 7 bases and J lost 5 bases. This CDR3 has 15 residues.

V gene TRBV27 combines with J gene TRBJ2-3; TRBD2 might be the D (6 bases). CDR3 length: 16 residues. Germline V CDR1 and CDR2: MNHEY, SMNVEV (reference sequence). Trimming removed 8 bases from V and 0 bases from J, with 18 bases in between. As DNA, the CDR3 is TGTGCCAGCCGTAACGGAGGGGCCTATAGCACAGATACGCAGTATTTT. This gives the protein CASRNGGAYSTDTQYF.

The V gene is TRBV7-3, the J gene TRBJ2-3; TRBD2 might be the D (6 bases). V was shortened by 1 base and J by 6 bases, with 11 bases between the two germline ends. The CDR3 is made up of 14 amino acids. The V gene's germline CDR1 is SGHTA and CDR2 FQGTGA. The CDR3 sequence: CASSLRRGGDTQYF. CDR3 DNA sequence: TGTGCCAGCAGCTTAAGGCGGGGTGGGGATACGCAGTATTTT.

The rearrangement joins TRBV25-1 to TRBJ2-7; 10 bases agree with TRBD1. V was clipped by 6 bases and J by 3 bases; unmatched bases: 8. CDR1 and CDR2 (germline): MGHDK, SYGVNS. The CDR3 runs 15 residues. CDR3 bases: TGTGCCAGCAGACTGGGGACAGGGGTAAGCTACGAGCAGTACTTC. This codes for CASRLGTGVSYEQYF.

The chain has TRBV3-1 (or the pseudogene TRBV3-2) and TRBJ2-2, with 9 bases aligning to TRBD1. The CDR3 spans 18 residues. V gave up 6 bases and J gave up 3 bases; unmatched junction bases: 14. The V gene's germline CDR1 is LGHDT and CDR2 YNNKEL (reference sequence). CDR3 sequence (DNA): TGTGCCAGCAGTCGTGTTCCGGGACAGGGCGGCGACACCGGGGAGCTGTTTTTT. Translated, it gives CASSRVPGQGGDTGELFF.

The count of this clone is one. The V gene is TRBV9, the J gene TRBJ1-2, with D uncertain. The V end was cut by 4 bases, the J end by 8 bases, with 24 bases between. The CDR3 sequence is 16 residues long. Per germline, CDR1 SGDLS and CDR2 YYNGEE. The CDR3 loop is CASSPLPVAPQEGYTF. The CDR3, as DNA: TGTGCCAGCAGCCCTCTCCCCGTCGCCCCCCAGGAAGGCTACACCTTC.

The chain combines TRBV9 with TRBJ1-3; tentative D call: TRBD1 (6 bases). This CDR3 is 15 amino acids long. Germline CDR1 reads SGDLS; CDR2 reads YYNGEE. Between the trimmed V and J ends, which lost 4 bases and 0 bases, there was a span of 11 bases. CDR3 loop: CASSPDSHSGNTIYF. The CDR3 DNA reads as TGTGCCAGCAGCCCGGACAGCCACTCTGGAAACACCATATATTTT.

The chain is built from TRBV29-1 and TRBJ2-3; 11 bases match TRBD2. Germline values: CDR1 SQVTM, CDR2 ANQGSEA. After removal of 8 bases from V and 4 bases from J, the junction contained 2 bases not matched to a gene. The CDR3 contains 12 residues. CDR3 region: CSFSGGADTQYF. CDR3 sequence (DNA): TGCAGCTTTAGCGGGGGGGCAGATACGCAGTATTTT.

CDR3 sequence (DNA): TGTGCCAGTAGTATATATGCGGCTAACTATGGCTACACCTTC. As protein: CASSIYAANYGYTF. The chain joins TRBV19 to TRBJ1-2, with no clear D. The CDR3 is made up of 14 amino acids. Per the germline V gene, CDR1 is LNHDA and CDR2 is SQIVND (reference sequence). Trimming removed 2 bases from V and 0 bases from J, with 7 bases in between.

The sample holds a few counts of this clone. The chain combines TRBV5-1 with TRBJ2-2; 7 bases match TRBD2. V gave up 7 bases and J gave up 3 bases; unmatched junction bases: 6. The CDR3 spans 14 residues. Germline lookup yields CDR1 SGHRS and CDR2 YFSETQ. The CDR3 DNA is TGCGCCAGCGTGCGGGAGTCGTACACCGGGGAGCTGTTTTTT. Translation: CASVRESYTGELFF.

CDR3 sequence: CASSRRGRTEAFF. CDR3 coding DNA: TGTGCCAGCAGCCGGAGGGGTAGGACTGAAGCTTTCTTT. The J gene is TRBJ1-1, the V gene TRBV3-1 (or the pseudogene TRBV3-2); the D gene is possibly TRBD1 (5 bases). The germline V and J ends were trimmed by 4 bases and 5 bases, with 11 bases remaining between them. The CDR3 is made up of 13 amino acids. Germline CDR1 and CDR2: LGHDT and YNNKEL (reference sequence).

The V call is TRBV6-5, the J call TRBJ1-5; maybe TRBD1 (6 bases). Germline CDR1 MNHEY, CDR2 SVGAGI. This CDR3 is 15 amino acids long. The ends were cut back, 3 bases at V and 0 bases at J, with 9 bases in the middle. The CDR3 region has the DNA TGTGCCAGCAGTTATACAGGGAGTAGCAATCAGCCCCAGCATTTT. Its protein product is CASSYTGSSNQPQHF.

The V and J genes are TRBV13 and TRBJ1-2, with TRBD1 matching 8 bases. After removal of 4 bases from V and 6 bases from J, the junction contained 7 bases not matched to a gene. The CDR3 sequence is 14 residues long. CDR1 is PRHDT and CDR2 is FYEKMQ in the germline V gene (reference sequence). CDR3: CASSSIRQGHGYTF. CDR3 DNA: TGTGCCAGCAGCTCCATCCGACAGGGGCATGGCTACACCTTC.

The CDR3: CASSPPTGAWNEQFF. The CDR3 bases are TGTGCCAGCTCCCCGCCGACAGGGGCTTGGAATGAGCAGTTCTTC. This chain connects TRBV18 to TRBJ2-1, with TRBD1 matching 8 bases. The CDR3 has 15 amino acids. CDR1 is KGHSH and CDR2 is LQKENI in the germline V gene. The V gene end was trimmed by 6 bases and the J gene end by 7 bases; junction bases not matched to a gene: 11.

The rearrangement joins TRBV2 to TRBJ1-1; TRBD1 matches at 7 bases. In germline, CDR1 is SNHLY, CDR2 FYNNEI. This CDR3 contains 14 residues. V lost 3 bases to trimming and J lost 1 base; unmatched junction nucleotides: 2. The CDR3 sequence: CASSDGQANTEAFF. The CDR3 bases are TGTGCCAGCAGTGACGGACAGGCGAACACTGAAGCTTTCTTT.